This T cell receptor beta chain was profiled in a study of blood T cell repertoires in COVID-19. Study information: Both acute and convalescent COVID-19 samples were obtained from the United States, Italy and Spain. Sample material is recorded as cDNA or gDNA derived from T cells, B-cell-depleted T cells, or PBMCs.

The germline CDR1 and CDR2 sequences are LNHDA and SQIVND (reference sequence). The germline V and J ends were trimmed by 5 bases and 0 bases, with 11 bases remaining between them. The CDR3 loop spans 15 amino acids. Per the original data handling: Amplification of reference gene primers was used by the study to estimate nucleated cell counts. Measured with immunoSEQ multiplex PCR; TCRdb has only the in-frame clones, and not every one. Clone size and the V and J calls come from that table; the DNA yielded D and trimming. This sample carries approximately 500,000 clones, approximately 85% of them seen once, and the ten largest clones take roughly 3.1%.

V usage is TRBV19 and J usage is TRBJ2-1; tentative D call: TRBD2 (5 bases). This TCR derives from a human donor in a cohort sampled during active COVID-19. Sample: peripheral blood. CDR3 sequence reads: CASSDRESSYNEQFF. The DNA for the CDR3 is TGTGCCAGTAGTGACCGGGAAAGCTCCTACAATGAGCAGTTCTTC.